This is a list of T cell receptor beta chains from one sample in a study of CD8+CD57+ T cells in acquired aplastic anemia. TCRdb passed the reads through MiXCR, listing each CDR3 protein once. The sample consists of approximately 180,000 distinct CDR3 sequences, roughly 65% of them appearing once. The sequencing input was sorted CD4+, CD8+, or CD8+CD57+ T cells (not recorded which) from PBMCs. The receptors derive from a human donor with aplastic anemia. The CDR3 runs from the conserved cysteine through the conserved F or W. Each record gives: D gene, clone size, V gene, J gene, CDR3 DNA, CDR3 protein. D genes are given only for firm matches. Not every row has a clone size; where given, it reads once, few, many or a size class.

d_call: NA
clone_size: NA
v_call: TRBV2
j_call: TRBJ2-7
cdr3_nt: TGTGCCAGCAGTGAAGAGGGCACTCCCTACGAGCAGTACTTC
cdr3_aa: CASSEEGTPYEQYF

d_call: NA
clone_size: once
v_call: TRBV5-4
j_call: TRBJ2-7
cdr3_nt: TGTGCCAGCAGCACAAACCGGGATACCTACGAGCAGTACTTC
cdr3_aa: CASSTNRDTYEQYF

d_call: NA
clone_size: NA
v_call: TRBV2
j_call: TRBJ1-5
cdr3_nt: TGTGCCAGCAGTGGGGCTCTAAGCAATCAGCCCCAGCATTTT
cdr3_aa: CASSGALSNQPQHF

d_call: TRBD2
clone_size: NA
v_call: TRBV7-8
j_call: TRBJ2-3
cdr3_nt: TGTGCCAGCAGCTTAGGACTAGCGGGGCGCACAGATACGCAGTATTTT
cdr3_aa: CASSLGLAGRTDTQYF

d_call: TRBD1
clone_size: few
v_call: TRBV7-9
j_call: TRBJ1-5
cdr3_nt: TGTGCCAGCAGCTTGGGGACAGGGAGCAATCAGCCCCAGCATTTT
cdr3_aa: CASSLGTGSNQPQHF

d_call: NA
clone_size: NA
v_call: TRBV10-3
j_call: TRBJ1-2
cdr3_nt: TGTGCCATCAGTGAGTTAGGACTGACCGAAGCTAACTATGGCTACACCTTC
cdr3_aa: CAISELGLTEANYGYTF

d_call: NA
clone_size: NA
v_call: TRBV9
j_call: TRBJ1-6
cdr3_nt: TGTGCCAGCAGCGTAGATTCACCCCTCCACTTT
cdr3_aa: CASSVDSPLHF

d_call: TRBD2
clone_size: NA
v_call: TRBV7-8
j_call: TRBJ2-5
cdr3_nt: TGTGCCAGCAGTGAGAGAAAAACTAGCGGGAGGGAGACCCAGTACTTC
cdr3_aa: CASSERKTSGRETQYF

d_call: TRBD1
clone_size: many
v_call: TRBV4-1
j_call: TRBJ1-3
cdr3_nt: TGCGCCAGCAGCCATCTCACCGACAGGGTTGGAAACACCATATATTTT
cdr3_aa: CASSHLTDRVGNTIYF

d_call: NA
clone_size: once
v_call: TRBV19
j_call: TRBJ1-4
cdr3_nt: TGTGCCAGTAGCCAGGTTGCTAATGAAAAACTGTTTTTT
cdr3_aa: CASSQVANEKLFF

d_call: NA
clone_size: NA
v_call: TRBV9
j_call: TRBJ1-2
cdr3_nt: TGTGCCAGCAGCGGCTCCGGGACGGTCTATGGCTACACCTTC
cdr3_aa: CASSGSGTVYGYTF

d_call: TRBD1
clone_size: NA
v_call: TRBV3-1
j_call: TRBJ1-2
cdr3_nt: TGTGCCAGCAGGGGGACAGGGGCCCAGTTTGGCTACACCTTC
cdr3_aa: CASRGTGAQFGYTF

d_call: NA
clone_size: NA
v_call: TRBV30
j_call: TRBJ2-7
cdr3_nt: TGTGCCTGGAGTAGGGCAGTGTTCTACGAGCAGTACTTC
cdr3_aa: CAWSRAVFYEQYF

d_call: NA
clone_size: NA
v_call: TRBV5-1
j_call: TRBJ2-5
cdr3_nt: TGCGCCAGCAGCTTGGATCCGTCTAGTGGACAAGAGACCCAGTACTTC
cdr3_aa: CASSLDPSSGQETQYF

d_call: NA
clone_size: many
v_call: TRBV27
j_call: TRBJ2-7
cdr3_nt: TGTGCCAGCAGTAGTGGGGCTGAGTTGGTCCACGAGCAGTACTTC
cdr3_aa: CASSSGAELVHEQYF

d_call: NA
clone_size: NA
v_call: TRBV9
j_call: TRBJ2-5
cdr3_nt: TGTGCCAGCAGCGTAGCGGGGGTCCACCCGGCCCAATCTGAGACCCAGTACTTC
cdr3_aa: CASSVAGVHPAQSETQYF

d_call: NA
clone_size: NA
v_call: TRBV9
j_call: TRBJ1-1
cdr3_nt: TGTGCCAGCAGCGTAGGCCCGGGGGGTAGTTCCACTGAAGCTTTCTTT
cdr3_aa: CASSVGPGGSSTEAFF

d_call: NA
clone_size: NA
v_call: TRBV9
j_call: TRBJ1-1
cdr3_nt: TGTGCCAGCAGCGTAGGACTTAAACAGGGCTTTAACACTGAAGCTTTCTTT
cdr3_aa: CASSVGLKQGFNTEAFF

d_call: NA
clone_size: many
v_call: TRBV15
j_call: TRBJ2-1
cdr3_nt: TGTGCCACCAGCAGAGATAGCAATGAGCAGTTCTTC
cdr3_aa: CATSRDSNEQFF

d_call: TRBD2
clone_size: NA
v_call: TRBV2
j_call: TRBJ2-7
cdr3_nt: TGTGCCAGCAGTGTCTTAGCGGGGGGGCCCCACGAGCAGTACTTC
cdr3_aa: CASSVLAGGPHEQYF

d_call: TRBD2
clone_size: NA
v_call: TRBV2
j_call: TRBJ2-7
cdr3_nt: TGTGCCAGCAAGGGGACTAGCGCCTACGAGCAGTACTTC
cdr3_aa: CASKGTSAYEQYF

d_call: NA
clone_size: NA
v_call: TRBV5-1
j_call: TRBJ1-1
cdr3_nt: TGCGCCAGCAGCTTGTCGCCGGGATCGAACACTGAAGCTTTCTTT
cdr3_aa: CASSLSPGSNTEAFF

d_call: NA
clone_size: NA
v_call: TRBV5-1
j_call: TRBJ1-1
cdr3_nt: TGCGCCAGCAGCTTGGCCCCGGCAGGGCGCATGAACACTGAAGCTTTCTTT
cdr3_aa: CASSLAPAGRMNTEAFF

d_call: NA
clone_size: NA
v_call: TRBV7-9
j_call: TRBJ2-5
cdr3_nt: TGTGCCAGCAGCTTATCCCCAGGTTGGAAGACCCAGTACTTC
cdr3_aa: CASSLSPGWKTQYF

d_call: NA
clone_size: NA
v_call: TRBV15
j_call: TRBJ1-6
cdr3_nt: TGTGCCACCAGCAGCGACAAACAGGGAATGCCTAATTCACCCCTCCACTTT
cdr3_aa: CATSSDKQGMPNSPLHF

d_call: NA
clone_size: NA
v_call: TRBV7-2
j_call: TRBJ2-7
cdr3_nt: TGTGCCAGCAGGAGCTTGGGGTACGAGCAGTACTTC
cdr3_aa: CASRSLGYEQYF

d_call: NA
clone_size: NA
v_call: TRBV7-9
j_call: TRBJ2-3
cdr3_nt: TGTGCCAGCAGCCGCGGACTGGGGGGAGATACGCAGTATTTT
cdr3_aa: CASSRGLGGDTQYF

d_call: TRBD1
clone_size: NA
v_call: TRBV29-1
j_call: TRBJ2-1
cdr3_nt: TGCAGCGTTGAAACAGGGGGTAACAATGAGCAGTTCTTC
cdr3_aa: CSVETGGNNEQFF

d_call: TRBD1
clone_size: NA
v_call: TRBV25-1
j_call: TRBJ1-1
cdr3_nt: TGTGCCAGCAGTGACATTGGGACAGGGGGCACTGAAGCTTTCTTT
cdr3_aa: CASSDIGTGGTEAFF

d_call: NA
clone_size: many
v_call: TRBV5-6
j_call: TRBJ2-7
cdr3_nt: TGTGCCAGCAGCTTGGGGGTAGTCTCCTACGAGCAGTACTTC
cdr3_aa: CASSLGVVSYEQYF

d_call: NA
clone_size: NA
v_call: TRBV7-9
j_call: TRBJ1-6
cdr3_nt: TGTGCCAGCAGCTCATACCGGGAGCCAGGGTCGCCCCTCCACTTT
cdr3_aa: CASSSYREPGSPLHF

d_call: TRBD1
clone_size: once
v_call: TRBV24-1
j_call: TRBJ2-7
cdr3_nt: TGTGCCACCAGTGAAGGGACAGGGTACGAGCAGTACTTC
cdr3_aa: CATSEGTGYEQYF

d_call: NA
clone_size: NA
v_call: TRBV7-3
j_call: TRBJ1-1
cdr3_nt: TGCGCCAGCAGCCAAGATCGGGACTTCACTGAAGCTTTCTTT
cdr3_aa: CASSQDRDFTEAFF

d_call: NA
clone_size: NA
v_call: TRBV7-9
j_call: TRBJ2-1
cdr3_nt: TGTGCCAGCAGCTACAGGGAGGCCGTCCTCTTC
cdr3_aa: CASSYREAVLF

d_call: TRBD2
clone_size: NA
v_call: TRBV7-2
j_call: TRBJ2-1
cdr3_nt: TGTGCCAGCAGCTTACATAGCGGGAGGACCTACAATGAGCAGTTCTTC
cdr3_aa: CASSLHSGRTYNEQFF

d_call: NA
clone_size: NA
v_call: TRBV19
j_call: TRBJ2-3
cdr3_nt: TGTGCCAGTACTCAGGGGTGGGCCACAGATACGCAGTATTTT
cdr3_aa: CASTQGWATDTQYF

d_call: TRBD1
clone_size: NA
v_call: TRBV5-1
j_call: TRBJ1-2
cdr3_nt: TGCGCCAGCAGCGCTATACAGGGGGAGAGGAATGGCCACACCTTC
cdr3_aa: CASSAIQGERNGHTF

d_call: NA
clone_size: few
v_call: TRBV11-3
j_call: TRBJ2-7
cdr3_nt: TGTGCCAGCAGCTTAGCAGGGACGGCCTCCTACGAGCAGTACTTC
cdr3_aa: CASSLAGTASYEQYF

d_call: TRBD1
clone_size: NA
v_call: TRBV20-1
j_call: TRBJ1-6
cdr3_nt: TGCAGTGCCAGACCGGGGACAGGGTCGGGATCACCCCTCCACTTT
cdr3_aa: CSARPGTGSGSPLHF

d_call: TRBD1
clone_size: NA
v_call: TRBV14
j_call: TRBJ2-7
cdr3_nt: TGTGCCAGCAGGGTATTGGGACAGGTCACCTACGAGCAGTACTTC
cdr3_aa: CASRVLGQVTYEQYF

d_call: NA
clone_size: NA
v_call: TRBV7-9
j_call: TRBJ1-1
cdr3_nt: TGTGCCAGCAGCCACGAGCCCGGAGCTGAAGCTTTCTTT
cdr3_aa: CASSHEPGAEAFF

d_call: TRBD2
clone_size: NA
v_call: TRBV20-1
j_call: TRBJ2-3
cdr3_nt: TGCAGTGCTGAGCTAGCGGGGGGCACAGATACGCAGTATTTT
cdr3_aa: CSAELAGGTDTQYF

d_call: NA
clone_size: many
v_call: TRBV6-5
j_call: TRBJ2-1
cdr3_nt: TGTGCCAGCAGTTACGGGCTAGCGCTCGAGCAGTTCTTC
cdr3_aa: CASSYGLALEQFF

d_call: TRBD2
clone_size: NA
v_call: TRBV7-3
j_call: TRBJ2-5
cdr3_nt: TGTGCCAGCAGCTTAACGGGACTAGCGGGGTCCGGCGAGGAGACCCAGTACTTC
cdr3_aa: CASSLTGLAGSGEETQYF

d_call: NA
clone_size: NA
v_call: TRBV5-1
j_call: TRBJ2-2
cdr3_nt: TGCGCCAGCCGCCAGGGGACTAACCTTATCGGGGAGCTGTTTTTT
cdr3_aa: CASRQGTNLIGELFF

d_call: TRBD1
clone_size: NA
v_call: TRBV7-2
j_call: TRBJ2-2
cdr3_nt: TGTGCCAGCAGCCGAGAGCCGGGACAGGGGTCCGGGGAGCTGTTTTTT
cdr3_aa: CASSREPGQGSGELFF

d_call: TRBD1
clone_size: NA
v_call: TRBV27
j_call: TRBJ1-4
cdr3_nt: TGTGCCAGTAGTCAACTACAGGGGAATGAAAAACTGTTTTTT
cdr3_aa: CASSQLQGNEKLFF

d_call: NA
clone_size: NA
v_call: TRBV7-8
j_call: TRBJ2-5
cdr3_nt: TGTGCCAGCAGCTTTTCCTCCGGAACTCCCGAGACCCAGTACTTC
cdr3_aa: CASSFSSGTPETQYF

d_call: NA
clone_size: NA
v_call: TRBV24-1
j_call: TRBJ2-7
cdr3_nt: TGTGCCACCAGTGTCCTACAGGGACCGTCCTACGAGCAGTACTTC
cdr3_aa: CATSVLQGPSYEQYF

d_call: TRBD1
clone_size: NA
v_call: TRBV20-1
j_call: TRBJ2-1
cdr3_nt: TGCAGTGCTAGATACAGGGGGCAGCCCTACAATGAGCAGTTCTTC
cdr3_aa: CSARYRGQPYNEQFF

d_call: TRBD1
clone_size: NA
v_call: TRBV11-2
j_call: TRBJ2-5
cdr3_nt: TGTGCCAGCAGCTGGGGCAGGGGGGAGACCCAGTACTTC
cdr3_aa: CASSWGRGETQYF

d_call: NA
clone_size: NA
v_call: TRBV19
j_call: TRBJ2-3
cdr3_nt: TGTGCCAGTATGACCAGGGAAATGAGAGATACGCAGTATTTT
cdr3_aa: CASMTREMRDTQYF

d_call: TRBD1
clone_size: few
v_call: TRBV19
j_call: TRBJ2-7
cdr3_nt: TGTGCCAGTCGGGACAGGTCGAGCTCCTACGAGCAGTACTTC
cdr3_aa: CASRDRSSSYEQYF

d_call: NA
clone_size: NA
v_call: TRBV5-1
j_call: TRBJ1-1
cdr3_nt: TGCGCCAGCAGCTCGACGAACTGGGACACTGAAGCTTTCTTT
cdr3_aa: CASSSTNWDTEAFF

d_call: NA
clone_size: NA
v_call: TRBV27
j_call: TRBJ2-5
cdr3_nt: TGTGCCAGCAGTGAGATTAACCAAGAGACCCGGTACTTC
cdr3_aa: CASSEINQETRYF